The 20 T cell receptor beta chains below were found in one sample sequenced in a study of Graves' ophthalmopathy and Graves' hyperthyroidism. The study amplified TCR beta CDR3 regions using RNA transcripts. Investigators did first-round RT-PCR with HTBI primers, then second-round multiplex PCR. TCRdb redid the calling of the multiplex PCR reads with MiXCR, one entry per CDR3 protein. The sample shows approximately 160,000 distinct CDR3 sequences, roughly two fifths of them seen only once. The sequencing sample was made of peripheral blood. Receptors were obtained from a woman in her 40s with Graves' ophthalmopathy.

The V call is TRBV6-8, the J call TRBJ2-7; D is perhaps TRBD1 (5 bases). CDR1 is MNHGY and CDR2 is SAAAGT in the germline V gene. V gave up 2 bases and J gave up 9 bases, with 11 bases separating them. CDR3 length equals 12 residues. CDR3 nucleotide sequence: TGTGCCAGCAGTTACGAGGTTAGGGGGCAGTACTTC. It codes for CASSYEVRGQYF.

The rearrangement uses TRBV28 and TRBJ1-2; 8 bases align to TRBD1. With V trimmed by 6 bases and J by 8 bases, 14 bases remained unmatched. The CDR3 is 15 residues long. Germline lookup yields CDR1 MDHEN and CDR2 SYDVKM. The CDR3 loop is CASSLGTGRERGYTF. The CDR3 DNA sequence: TGTGCCAGCAGCCTCGGGACAGGTCGCGAGCGCGGCTACACCTTC.

This clonotype has ten or more counts. The J gene is TRBJ1-2, the V gene TRBV3-1, with 10 bases aligning to TRBD1. This CDR3 region has 14 residues. Unmatched junction bases numbered 1, after V lost 3 bases and J lost 3 bases. CDR1 is LGHDT, CDR2 YNNKEL, per germline (reference sequence). CDR3 coding DNA: TGTGCCAGCAGCCATGGGACAGGGGACTATGGCTACACCTTC. Translated: CASSHGTGDYGYTF.

This clonotype was recorded many times. V and J are TRBV29-1 and TRBJ2-5; D possibly corresponds to TRBD2 (5 bases). Trimming took off 3 bases at V and 5 bases at J, with 13 bases between the two ends. The CDR3 spans 13 residues. Per germline, CDR1 SQVTM and CDR2 ANQGSEA. The chain's CDR3 is CSVDRGSMETQYF. The CDR3 coding sequence is TGCAGCGTTGACCGGGGTTCTATGGAGACCCAGTACTTC.

The chain joins TRBV15 to TRBJ1-2; D gene uncertain. This CDR3 contains 15 residues. Trimming removed 0 bases from V and 2 bases from J, with 10 bases in between. Germline V gene sequence: CDR1 LNHNV, CDR2 YYDKDF (reference sequence). CDR3 protein: CATSRDGTFNYGYTF. The CDR3 DNA reads as TGTGCCACCAGCAGAGACGGCACCTTCAACTATGGCTACACCTTC. Drawing the rest from reference TRBV15 and TRBJ1-2, the complete variable domain is DAMVIQNPRYQVTQFGKPVTLSCSQTLNHNVMYWYQQKSSQAPKLLFHYYDKDFNNEADTPDNFQSRRPNTSFCFLDIRSPGLGDTAMYLCATSRDGTFNYGYTFGSGTRLTVV.

There are many counts of this clonotype. This chain links TRBV7-9 with TRBJ1-1; 8 positions match TRBD1. Losses at the gene ends were 6 bases for V and 11 bases for J; bases not matched to a gene: 8. Germline assignment: CDR1 SEHNR and CDR2 FQNEAQ (reference sequence). This CDR3 is built from 12 residues. CDR3 region: CASSSDRERAFF. The CDR3 coding sequence is TGTGCCAGCAGTTCGGACAGGGAAAGGGCTTTCTTT.

The chain joins TRBV30 to TRBJ2-7, with TRBD1 matching over 10 bases. The CDR3 is 14 amino acids. In germline, CDR1 is GTSNPN, CDR2 SVGIG (reference sequence). Unmatched junction bases numbered 8, after V lost 0 bases and J lost 9 bases. DNA for the CDR3: TGTGCCTGGAGTGTGGGGACAGGGGACCTGGGGCAGTACTTC. It is translated as CAWSVGTGDLGQYF.

This clonotype was seen many times. This chain joins TRBV5-1 and TRBJ2-7, with D possibly matching TRBD2 (5 bases). The germline V gene encodes CDR1 SGHRS and CDR2 YFSETQ. The CDR3 sequence is 14 residues long. Between the trimmed V and J ends, which lost 0 bases and 2 bases, there was a span of 9 bases. This CDR3 reads CASSLGAGTYEQYF. CDR3 DNA: TGCGCCAGCAGCTTGGGGGCCGGGACCTACGAGCAGTACTTC.

The chain uses TRBV6-2 or TRBV6-3 and TRBJ1-2, with 11 bases aligning to TRBD1. The germline V gene has CDR1 MNHEY and CDR2 SVGEGT. J gave up 8 bases and V 6 bases, and 5 bases lay outside the gene matches. CDR3 size: 13 residues. In nucleotides, the CDR3 is TGTGCCAGCAGAGGACAGGGGGCTCGGGGCTACACCTTC. Encoded protein: CASRGQGARGYTF.

This clonotype has just one count. The chain is built from TRBV27 and TRBJ1-5; D is perhaps TRBD1 (5 bases). Deletions cut 3 bases from V and 7 bases from J, with 10 bases between. This CDR3 region has 13 residues. Germline-derived CDR1 and CDR2 are MNHEY and SMNVEV (reference sequence). CDR3 region: CASSFGAGQPQHF. The CDR3 coding sequence is TGTGCCAGCAGTTTTGGGGCAGGGCAGCCCCAGCATTTT.

This clonotype was counted at least ten times. The chain links TRBV7-2 to TRBJ1-5, with D possibly matching TRBD1 (6 bases). Between the trimmed V and J ends, which lost 5 bases and 10 bases, there was a span of 15 bases. Germline CDR1 is SGHTA and CDR2 is FQGNSA. The CDR3 covers 13 residues. CDR3 loop: CASSRRGDLPQHF. CDR3 nucleotide sequence: TGTGCCAGCAGCCGAAGGGGGGACCTTCCCCAGCATTTT.

This rearrangement joins TRBV6-2 or TRBV6-3 to TRBJ2-5, with a tentative D call TRBD2 (6 bases). The CDR3 contains 14 residues. Per germline, CDR1 MNHEY and CDR2 SVGEGT. Trimming left V 5 bases short and J 1 base short, with 11 bases between. The CDR3 DNA reads TGTGCCAGCAGTGGATATAGCGGCCAAGAGACCCAGTACTTC. It translates to CASSGYSGQETQYF.

This clonotype appeared many times. This chain connects TRBV5-4 to TRBJ1-5; no clear D gene. Germline CDR1 and CDR2: SGHNT and YYREEE (reference sequence). There are 15 residues in the CDR3. The V gene lost 0 bases and the J gene lost 0 bases, with 7 bases spanning the gap. CDR3 sequence: CASSLDGHSNQPQHF. The DNA of the CDR3 is TGTGCCAGCAGCTTGGACGGCCATAGCAATCAGCCCCAGCATTTT.

The chain uses TRBV12-3 or TRBV12-4 and TRBJ1-5; 7 bases match TRBD1. V trimming: 6 bases; J trimming: 6 bases; junction bases outside the gene matches: 8. This CDR3 is 14 amino acids long. CDR3 region: CASSSTGVGQPQHF. The DNA for the CDR3 is TGTGCCAGCAGCAGTACAGGGGTGGGTCAGCCCCAGCATTTT.

This clonotype was seen ten or more times. The chain uses TRBV12-3 or TRBV12-4 and TRBJ2-2; D is unresolved. Trimming took off 3 bases at V and 3 bases at J, with 2 bases between the two ends. This CDR3 spans 12 amino acids. CDR3 bases: TGTGCCAGCAGTTTCCACACCGGGGAGCTGTTTTTT. This translates into CASSFHTGELFF.

The J gene is TRBJ1-1, the V gene TRBV12-3 or TRBV12-4; D gene uncertain. The ends were cut back, 2 bases at V and 9 bases at J, with 10 bases in the middle. This CDR3 has 12 amino acids. CDR3 loop: CASSLRPLKAFF. In nucleotides, the CDR3 is TGTGCCAGCAGTTTACGGCCCCTAAAAGCTTTCTTT.

In its sample, this clonotype was seen many times. The chain carries TRBV6-5 and TRBJ1-1, with TRBD1 matching over 7 bases. In germline, CDR1 is MNHEY, CDR2 SVGAGI. This CDR3 is built from 14 residues. J lost 0 bases, V lost 6 bases, and 4 bases had no gene match. The CDR3 nucleotides are TGTGCCAGCAGAACGGGACAGATGAACACTGAAGCTTTCTTT. Protein: CASRTGQMNTEAFF.

This chain links TRBV6-2 or TRBV6-3 with TRBJ1-5; no reliable D call. V was trimmed by 2 bases and J by 0 bases, leaving 14 bases between them. Germline CDR1 reads MNHEY; CDR2 reads SVGEGT. The CDR3 has 17 residues. CDR3 sequence reads: CASSYPSGGYSNQPQHF. In DNA form, the CDR3 reads TGTGCCAGCAGTTACCCATCGGGCGGTTATAGCAATCAGCCCCAGCATTTT.

This clonotype was seen at least ten times. The chain's CDR3 is CASSAGLAGDQETQYF. The DNA for the CDR3 is TGTGCCAGCAGCGCCGGACTAGCGGGGGACCAAGAGACCCAGTACTTC. The chain joins TRBV7-9 to TRBJ2-5; 13 bases map to TRBD2. This CDR3 region has 16 residues. Trimming at V came to 5 bases and at J to 0 bases, leaving 3 bases not matched to a gene. Germline CDR1 is SEHNR and CDR2 is FQNEAQ (reference sequence).

This clonotype was picked up many times. The chain employs TRBV6-2 or TRBV6-3 and TRBJ2-7, with a tentative D call TRBD2 (6 bases). Trimming removed 10 bases from V and 7 bases from J, with 23 bases in between. The CDR3 spans 14 residues. Per germline, CDR1 MNHEY and CDR2 SVGEGT. The CDR3 loop reads CAIALGRYAGEQYF. CDR3 DNA: TGTGCCATCGCTTTGGGGAGATATGCGGGAGAGCAGTACTTC.